This is a list of T cell receptor beta chains from one sample in a study of response to subunit inactivated influenza vaccine. Via MiXCR, TCRdb re-called the RT-PCR reads, giving one row per CDR3 protein. The table has more than 700,000 distinct CDR3 sequences, about 20% seen once. This sample comprised PBMCs from blood, obtained about 5 days after vaccination. The receptors here all came from a man in his fifties who received an inactivated influenza vaccine. Each CDR3 is given with its conserved first and last residue. A D gene is named only where the DNA matches it firmly. Size tells how often a clone was seen (once, few, many) or the class of an expanded clone, and some rows leave it out.

size: NA
V: TRBV4-2
D: NA
J: TRBJ1-1
DNA: TGTGCCAGCAGCCAAGTTCTGGGGGATGGGCCTGAAGCTTTCTTT
CDR3: CASSQVLGDGPEAFF

size: once
V: TRBV28
D: NA
J: TRBJ2-2
DNA: TGTGCCAGCAGCCGCAGAAGGGGGTATGGAAACACCAGGGAGCTGTTTTTT
CDR3: CASSRRRGYGNTRELFF

size: once
V: TRBV7-2
D: NA
J: TRBJ2-1
DNA: TGTGCCAGCGCCATAGGGCTAGCGAATGAGCAGTTCTTC
CDR3: CASAIGLANEQFF

size: many
V: TRBV5-1
D: NA
J: TRBJ2-7
DNA: TGCGCCAGCAGCTTGGAACAGGGTCTCTACGAGCAGTACTTC
CDR3: CASSLEQGLYEQYF

size: NA
V: TRBV25-1
D: NA
J: TRBJ2-5
DNA: TGTGCCAGCAGTGAATTTAACAGGGGGGGAGAGACCCAGTACTTC
CDR3: CASSEFNRGGETQYF

size: few
V: TRBV29-1
D: TRBD2
J: TRBJ2-1
DNA: TGCAGCGTGGGGAGGGGACTAGCGGGAAACAATGAGCAGTTCTTC
CDR3: CSVGRGLAGNNEQFF

size: few
V: TRBV6-2/TRBV6-3
D: TRBD1
J: TRBJ2-7
DNA: TGTGCCAGCAGTTCCGGGACAGTTGCCTCCTACGAGCAGTACTTC
CDR3: CASSSGTVASYEQYF

size: NA
V: TRBV30
D: NA
J: TRBJ2-5
DNA: TGTGCCTGGAGTGTAGGTGGCCCGGGGGCCCAGTACTTC
CDR3: CAWSVGGPGAQYF

size: few
V: TRBV7-2
D: NA
J: TRBJ2-7
DNA: TGTGCCAGCAGCAAGGGGGGGCAGGGGGATAGTTTCGAGCAGTACTTC
CDR3: CASSKGGQGDSFEQYF

size: few
V: TRBV5-1
D: NA
J: TRBJ2-1
DNA: TGCGCCAGCAGCTTGGATCCTAGCAAAGATGAGCAGTTCTTC
CDR3: CASSLDPSKDEQFF

size: NA
V: TRBV3-1
D: NA
J: TRBJ2-7
DNA: TGTGCCAGCAGCCCTCATGGGGGGGGGCCGAACGAGCAGTACTTC
CDR3: CASSPHGGGPNEQYF

size: few
V: TRBV10-3
D: TRBD2
J: TRBJ2-1
DNA: TGTGCCATCAGTGAGCGGGAGGGCCGTTTCAATGAGCAGTTCTTC
CDR3: CAISEREGRFNEQFF

size: few
V: TRBV10-3
D: TRBD2
J: TRBJ2-1
DNA: TGTGCCATCAGTGAGTCGACTACTAGCGGGAGACGTGAGCAGTTCTTC
CDR3: CAISESTTSGRREQFF

size: NA
V: TRBV7-2
D: NA
J: TRBJ2-2
DNA: TGTGCCAGCAGCTCCAGGAGGACTGTAACCGGGGAGCTGTTTTTT
CDR3: CASSSRRTVTGELFF

size: few
V: TRBV9
D: TRBD1
J: TRBJ2-7
DNA: TGTGCCAGCAGCACTCGACCGGGACAGACCTACGAGCAGTACTTC
CDR3: CASSTRPGQTYEQYF

size: few
V: TRBV5-1
D: NA
J: TRBJ2-7
DNA: TGCGCCAGCAGCTTGCTTGGCGAGACCTACGAGCAGTACTTC
CDR3: CASSLLGETYEQYF

size: NA
V: TRBV4-1
D: TRBD1
J: TRBJ2-7
DNA: TGCGCCAGCAGCCAAAAACAGGGGGAATACGAGCAGTACTTC
CDR3: CASSQKQGEYEQYF

size: NA
V: TRBV12-5
D: NA
J: TRBJ2-5
DNA: TGTGCTAGTGGTTTAGACTGGGTAACGGACTTC
CDR3: CASGLDWVTDF

size: few
V: TRBV28
D: NA
J: TRBJ2-5
DNA: TGTGCCAGCAAAGGGGGGGCTCAGGAGACCCAGTACTTC
CDR3: CASKGGAQETQYF

size: NA
V: TRBV11-2
D: TRBD2
J: TRBJ2-3
DNA: TGTGCCAGCAGCTCGAACTCGGGACTAGCGTGGCATACGCAGTATTTT
CDR3: CASSSNSGLAWHTQYF

size: NA
V: TRBV3-1
D: NA
J: TRBJ1-6
DNA: TGTGCCAGTAGCCAAGGTGTGCGGGATTCACCCCTCCACTTT
CDR3: CASSQGVRDSPLHF

size: NA
V: TRBV4-1
D: NA
J: TRBJ2-5
DNA: TGCGCCAGCAGCCAAGAAGGTGGAGGGTGGACCCAGTACTTC
CDR3: CASSQEGGGWTQYF

size: few
V: TRBV20-1
D: NA
J: TRBJ1-4
DNA: TGCAGTGCTAGAGCCAACTCCCGTCAGGTGTTTTTT
CDR3: CSARANSRQVFF

size: many
V: TRBV10-3
D: TRBD1
J: TRBJ2-3
DNA: TGTGCCATCAGTCCAACTAGGACAGGGGTCACAGATACGCAGTATTTT
CDR3: CAISPTRTGVTDTQYF

size: many
V: TRBV20-1
D: NA
J: TRBJ1-5
DNA: TGCAGTGCTATCCCGGACCGCCAGCCCCAGCATTTT
CDR3: CSAIPDRQPQHF

size: many
V: TRBV12-3/TRBV12-4
D: NA
J: TRBJ1-3
DNA: TGTGCCAGCAGTTTCCCTGGGAACACCATATATTTT
CDR3: CASSFPGNTIYF

size: NA
V: TRBV12-3/TRBV12-4
D: NA
J: TRBJ2-1
DNA: TGTGCCAGCAGTTTCCCGGACGGGAGCAATGAGCAGTTCTTC
CDR3: CASSFPDGSNEQFF

size: NA
V: TRBV5-1
D: NA
J: TRBJ2-5
DNA: TGCGCCAGCAGCTTGGGTGTCAGCTCAGAGACCCAGTACTTC
CDR3: CASSLGVSSETQYF

size: NA
V: TRBV20-1
D: NA
J: TRBJ1-5
DNA: TGCAGTGCTAGTCTGGGGTTAGGGCAGCCCCAGCATTTT
CDR3: CSASLGLGQPQHF

size: NA
V: TRBV7-2
D: NA
J: TRBJ2-3
DNA: TGTGCCAGCAGCGCCGATTGGGCTTATACGCAGTATTTT
CDR3: CASSADWAYTQYF

size: few
V: TRBV12-3/TRBV12-4
D: NA
J: TRBJ2-7
DNA: TGTGCCAGCAGTTTAATTTCAGGGAACTCCTCCTACGAGCAGTACTTC
CDR3: CASSLISGNSSYEQYF

size: many
V: TRBV12-3/TRBV12-4
D: NA
J: TRBJ2-3
DNA: TGTGCCAGCAGTTTTGATACGCAGTATTTT
CDR3: CASSFDTQYF

size: few
V: TRBV18
D: NA
J: TRBJ1-1
DNA: TGTGCCAGCTCACCAAATGAGGGAGGTGAAGCTTTCTTT
CDR3: CASSPNEGGEAFF

size: few
V: TRBV7-9
D: NA
J: TRBJ2-3
DNA: TGTGCCAGCAGCTTAATCAGGGACATGACAGATACGCAGTATTTT
CDR3: CASSLIRDMTDTQYF

size: few
V: TRBV4-3
D: NA
J: TRBJ2-1
DNA: TGCGCCAGCAGCCCACAACTCGGCGGGGTTAATGAGCAGTTCTTC
CDR3: CASSPQLGGVNEQFF

size: NA
V: TRBV11-3
D: TRBD2
J: TRBJ2-2
DNA: TGTGCCAGCAGCTCGCTAGTAGCGGGAGGAGGTACCGGGGAGCTGTTTTTT
CDR3: CASSSLVAGGGTGELFF

size: few
V: TRBV6-1
D: NA
J: TRBJ1-2
DNA: TGTGCCAGCATACCTCTTAGTAGAAGGGCTGTAAGTGGCTACACCTTC
CDR3: CASIPLSRRAVSGYTF

size: once
V: TRBV2
D: TRBD1
J: TRBJ2-6
DNA: TGTACCAGCAGGCCTTCCTGGGACAGGGCTCTCTCTGGGGCCAACGTCCTGACTTTC
CDR3: CTSRPSWDRALSGANVLTF

size: NA
V: TRBV5-1
D: NA
J: TRBJ1-6
DNA: TGCGCCAGCAGCTTGGTTGGGGTCGTTCGATCCTATAATTCACCCCTCCACTTT
CDR3: CASSLVGVVRSYNSPLHF

size: once
V: TRBV20-1
D: NA
J: TRBJ1-4
DNA: TGCAGTGCTAGAGGACTCCCCCATAATAATGAAAAACTGGTTTTT
CDR3: CSARGLPHNNEKLVF

size: few
V: TRBV7-2
D: NA
J: TRBJ2-7
DNA: TGTGCCAGCTCCACAGGAGTCTATTACGAGCAGTACTTC
CDR3: CASSTGVYYEQYF